This paragraph covers one TCR beta chain sequence. A read error may be the cause here, since a much bigger clone is one base away. RNA transcripts gave rise to amplified TCR beta CDR3 regions. The primer set for the first-round RT-PCR of the TCR CDR3 was HTBI. TCRdb ran MiXCR on the multiplex PCR reads and lists one entry per CDR3 protein. Among about 300,000 distinct CDR3 sequences listed, roughly a fifth were seen once. The record originates from a study of T cells in Graves' hyperthyroidism and ophthalmopathy. CDR1 and CDR2 (germline): SEHNR, FQNEAQ (reference sequence). The CDR3 runs 15 residues. The V gene is TRBV7-9, the J gene TRBJ2-1; 10 bases map to TRBD1. This TCR derives from a man aged 50 or older with Graves' ophthalmopathy. The sequencing input was blood. The CDR3 DNA sequence: TGTGTCAGCAGCCCCCCTCGGGGACAGGGGAATGAGCAGTTCTTC. It codes for CVSSPPRGQGNEQFF.